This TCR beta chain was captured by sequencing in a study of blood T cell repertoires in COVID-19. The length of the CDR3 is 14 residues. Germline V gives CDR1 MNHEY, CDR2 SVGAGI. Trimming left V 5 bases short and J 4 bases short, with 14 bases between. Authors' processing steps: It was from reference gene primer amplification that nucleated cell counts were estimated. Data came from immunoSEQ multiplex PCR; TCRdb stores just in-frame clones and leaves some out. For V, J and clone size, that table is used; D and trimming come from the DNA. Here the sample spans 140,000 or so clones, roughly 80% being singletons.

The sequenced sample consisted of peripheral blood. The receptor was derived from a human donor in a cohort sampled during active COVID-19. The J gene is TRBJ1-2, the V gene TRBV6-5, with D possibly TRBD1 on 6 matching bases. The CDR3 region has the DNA TGTGCCAGCAGTCCCCCCCAGGGGCCCTATGGCTACACCTTC. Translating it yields CASSPPQGPYGYTF.